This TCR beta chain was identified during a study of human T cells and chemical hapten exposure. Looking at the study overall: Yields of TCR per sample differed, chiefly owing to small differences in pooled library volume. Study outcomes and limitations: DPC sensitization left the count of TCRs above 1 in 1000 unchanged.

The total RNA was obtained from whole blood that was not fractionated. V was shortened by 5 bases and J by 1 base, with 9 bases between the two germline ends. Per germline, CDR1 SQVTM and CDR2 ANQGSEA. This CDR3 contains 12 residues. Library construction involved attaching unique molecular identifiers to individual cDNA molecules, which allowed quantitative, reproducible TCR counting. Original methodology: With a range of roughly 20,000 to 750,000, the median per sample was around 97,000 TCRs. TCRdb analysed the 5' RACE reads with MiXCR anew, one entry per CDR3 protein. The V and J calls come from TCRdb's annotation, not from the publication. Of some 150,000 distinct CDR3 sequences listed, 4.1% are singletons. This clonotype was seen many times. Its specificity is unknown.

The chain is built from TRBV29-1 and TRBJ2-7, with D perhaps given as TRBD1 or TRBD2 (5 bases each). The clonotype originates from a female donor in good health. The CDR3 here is CSVRDGSYEQYF. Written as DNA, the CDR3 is TGCAGCGTTAGGGACGGGTCCTACGAGCAGTACTTC.